The clone carrying this T cell receptor beta chain was seen at least ten times. Antigen specificity is unknown. This sample is part of a study of neurological immune-mediated disorders. Germline V gene sequence: CDR1 LNHNV, CDR2 YYDKDF (reference sequence). V trimming: 5 bases; J trimming: 2 bases; junction bases outside the gene matches: 7. The CDR3 has 15 amino acids. Findings of the study overall: HTLV-1-associated myelopathy ranked highest for TCR clonal expansion and multiple sclerosis lowest, beneath healthy controls.

TCRdb re-called the 5' RACE reads with MiXCR, one entry per CDR3 protein. The repertoire has around 78,000 distinct CDR3 sequences, 15% to 20% of them found once; the top ten carry approximately 15%. Sequenced sample: PBMCs. The clonotype originates from a middle-aged woman in good health. V is TRBV15 and J is TRBJ2-7, with 9 bases aligning to TRBD1. This chain's CDR3 is CATSGGTGSTYEQYF. The CDR3 coding sequence is TGTGCCACCAGCGGAGGGACAGGGTCGACCTACGAGCAGTACTTC.